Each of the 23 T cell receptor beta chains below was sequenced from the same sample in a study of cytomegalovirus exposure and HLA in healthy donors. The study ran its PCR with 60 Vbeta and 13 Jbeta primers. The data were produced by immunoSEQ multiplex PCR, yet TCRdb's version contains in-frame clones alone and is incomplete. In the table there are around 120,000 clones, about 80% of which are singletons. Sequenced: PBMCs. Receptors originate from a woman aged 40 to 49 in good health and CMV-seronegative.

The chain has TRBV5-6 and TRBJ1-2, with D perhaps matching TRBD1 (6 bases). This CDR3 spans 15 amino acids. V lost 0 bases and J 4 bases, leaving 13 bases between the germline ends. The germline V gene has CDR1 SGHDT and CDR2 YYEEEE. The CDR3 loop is CASSLAGADGYGYTF. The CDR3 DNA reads TGTGCCAGCAGCTTGGCAGGGGCTGATGGCTATGGCTACACCTTC. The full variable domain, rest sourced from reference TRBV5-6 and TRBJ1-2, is DAGVTQSPTHLIKTRGQQVTLRCSPKSGHDTVSWYQQALGQGPQFIFQYYEEEERQRGNFPDRFSGHQFPNYSSELNVNALLLGDSALYLCASSLAGADGYGYTFGSGTRLTVV.

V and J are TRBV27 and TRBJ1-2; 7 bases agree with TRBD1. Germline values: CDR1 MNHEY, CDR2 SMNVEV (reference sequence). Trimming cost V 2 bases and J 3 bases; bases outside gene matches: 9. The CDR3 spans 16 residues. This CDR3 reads CASSLDPGQVYYGYTF. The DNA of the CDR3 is TGTGCCAGCAGTTTAGATCCAGGACAGGTGTACTATGGCTACACCTTC.

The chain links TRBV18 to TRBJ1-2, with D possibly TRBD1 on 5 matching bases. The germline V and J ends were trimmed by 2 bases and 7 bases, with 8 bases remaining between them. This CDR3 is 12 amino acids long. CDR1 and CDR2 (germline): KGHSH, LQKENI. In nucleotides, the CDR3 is TGTGCCAGCTCACCAGGCAGGGCTGGCTACACCTTC. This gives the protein CASSPGRAGYTF.

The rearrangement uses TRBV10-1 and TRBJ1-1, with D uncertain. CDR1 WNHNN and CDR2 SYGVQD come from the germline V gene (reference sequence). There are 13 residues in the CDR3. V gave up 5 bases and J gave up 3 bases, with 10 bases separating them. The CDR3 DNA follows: TGCGCCAGCAGTTATCGTCCGGACACTGAAGCTTTCTTT. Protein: CASSYRPDTEAFF.

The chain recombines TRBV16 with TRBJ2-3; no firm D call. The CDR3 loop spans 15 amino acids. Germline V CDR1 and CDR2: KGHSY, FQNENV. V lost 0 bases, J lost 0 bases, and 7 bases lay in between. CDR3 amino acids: CASSQSGPSTDTQYF. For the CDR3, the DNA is TGTGCCAGCAGCCAATCGGGCCCCAGCACAGATACGCAGTATTTT.

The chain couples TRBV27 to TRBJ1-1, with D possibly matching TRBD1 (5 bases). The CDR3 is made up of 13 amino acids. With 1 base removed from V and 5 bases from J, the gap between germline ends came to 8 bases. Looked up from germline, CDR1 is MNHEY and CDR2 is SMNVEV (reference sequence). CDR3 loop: CASSLWGRTEAFF. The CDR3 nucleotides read TGTGCCAGCAGTTTATGGGGCCGAACTGAAGCTTTCTTT.

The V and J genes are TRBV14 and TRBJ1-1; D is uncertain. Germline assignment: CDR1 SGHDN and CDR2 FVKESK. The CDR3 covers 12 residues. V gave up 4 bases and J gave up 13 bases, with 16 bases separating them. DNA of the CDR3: TGTGCCAGCAGCCGATCCGGTTTCTCCATTTTCTTT. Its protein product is CASSRSGFSIFF.

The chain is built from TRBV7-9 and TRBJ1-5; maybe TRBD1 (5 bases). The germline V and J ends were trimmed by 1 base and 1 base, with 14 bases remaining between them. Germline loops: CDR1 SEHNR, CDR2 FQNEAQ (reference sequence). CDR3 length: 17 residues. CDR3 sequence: CASSLDDQGPSNQPQHF. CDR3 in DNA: TGTGCCAGCAGCTTAGATGATCAGGGTCCGAGCAATCAGCCCCAGCATTTT.

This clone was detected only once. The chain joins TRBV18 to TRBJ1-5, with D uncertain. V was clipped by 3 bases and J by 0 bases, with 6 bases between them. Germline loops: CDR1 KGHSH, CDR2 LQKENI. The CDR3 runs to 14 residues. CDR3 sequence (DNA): TGTGCCAGCTCACCGGGCCTTAGCAATCAGCCCCAGCATTTT. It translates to CASSPGLSNQPQHF.

The CDR3 region is CAISPGTGETQYF. CDR3 nucleotides: TGTGCCATCAGTCCCGGGACAGGAGAGACCCAGTACTTC. V and J are TRBV10-3 and TRBJ2-5; TRBD1 aligns across 8 bases. Germline assignment: CDR1 ENHRY and CDR2 SYGVKD. V lost 5 bases, J lost 4 bases, and 3 bases stayed unmatched. The CDR3 is 13 amino acids.

The CDR3 nucleotides read TGTGCCAGCAGAGACAGGGGGCGGAATGGCTACACCTTC. Its protein product is CASRDRGRNGYTF. The V and J genes are TRBV6-1 and TRBJ1-2; 10 bases align to TRBD1. The CDR3 has 13 residues. After removal of 6 bases from V and 6 bases from J, the junction contained 4 bases not matched to a gene. Germline assignment: CDR1 MNHNS and CDR2 SASEGT.

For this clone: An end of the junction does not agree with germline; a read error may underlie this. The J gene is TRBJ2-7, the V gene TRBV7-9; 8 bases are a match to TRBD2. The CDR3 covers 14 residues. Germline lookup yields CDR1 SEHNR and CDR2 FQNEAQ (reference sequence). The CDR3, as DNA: TGTTCCAGCAGTCCGACTAGCGCTTCCTACGAGCAGTACTTC. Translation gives CSSSPTSASYEQYF. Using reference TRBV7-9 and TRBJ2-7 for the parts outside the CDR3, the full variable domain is DTGVSQNPRHKITKRGQNVTFRCDPISEHNRLYWYRQTLGQGPEFLTYFQNEAQLEKSRLLSDRFSAERPKGSFSTLEIQRTEQGDSAMYLCSSSPTSASYEQYFGPGTRLTVT.

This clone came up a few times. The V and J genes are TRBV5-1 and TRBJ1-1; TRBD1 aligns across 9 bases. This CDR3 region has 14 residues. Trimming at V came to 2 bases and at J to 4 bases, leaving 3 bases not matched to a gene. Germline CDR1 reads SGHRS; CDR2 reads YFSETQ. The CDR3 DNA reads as TGCGCCAGCAGCTTAGGACAGGGGTTCACTGAAGCTTTCTTT. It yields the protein CASSLGQGFTEAFF.

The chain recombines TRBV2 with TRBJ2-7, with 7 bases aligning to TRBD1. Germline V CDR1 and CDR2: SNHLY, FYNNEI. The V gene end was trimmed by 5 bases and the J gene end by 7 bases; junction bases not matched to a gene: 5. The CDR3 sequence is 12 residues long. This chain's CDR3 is CASSKGAGEQYF. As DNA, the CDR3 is TGTGCCAGCAGTAAGGGGGCAGGGGAGCAGTACTTC. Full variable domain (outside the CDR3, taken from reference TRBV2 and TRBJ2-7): EPEVTQTPSHQVTQMGQEVILRCVPISNHLYFYWYRQILGQKVEFLVSFYNNEISEKSEIFDDQFSVERPDGSNFTLKIRSTKLEDSAMYFCASSKGAGEQYFGPGTRLTVT.

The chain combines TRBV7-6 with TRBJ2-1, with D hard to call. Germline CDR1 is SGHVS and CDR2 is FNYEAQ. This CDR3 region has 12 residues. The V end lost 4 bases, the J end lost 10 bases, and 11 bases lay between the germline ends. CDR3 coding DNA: TGTGCCAGCAGCTCGCCCAACACCGAGCAGTTCTTC. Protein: CASSSPNTEQFF.

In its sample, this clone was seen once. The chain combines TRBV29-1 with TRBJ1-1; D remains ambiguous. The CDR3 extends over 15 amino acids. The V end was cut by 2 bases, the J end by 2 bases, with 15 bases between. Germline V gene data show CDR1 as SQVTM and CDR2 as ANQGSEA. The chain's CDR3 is CSVENPTGGNTEAFF. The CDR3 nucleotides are TGCAGCGTTGAAAACCCGACGGGAGGCAACACTGAAGCTTTCTTT.

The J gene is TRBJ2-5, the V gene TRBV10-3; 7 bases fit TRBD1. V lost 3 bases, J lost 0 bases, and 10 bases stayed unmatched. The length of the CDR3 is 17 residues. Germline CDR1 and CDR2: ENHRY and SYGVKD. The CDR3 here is CAISDSTRGGYQETQYF. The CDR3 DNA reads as TGTGCCATCAGTGACTCAACCCGAGGGGGCTACCAAGAGACCCAGTACTTC.

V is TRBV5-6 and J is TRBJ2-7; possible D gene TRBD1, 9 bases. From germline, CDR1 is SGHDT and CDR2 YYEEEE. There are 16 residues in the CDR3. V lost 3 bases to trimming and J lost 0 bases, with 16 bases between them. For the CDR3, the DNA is TGTGCCAGCAGCTCGGGGGGGGGACAGGGCTCCTACGAGCAGTACTTC. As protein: CASSSGGGQGSYEQYF.

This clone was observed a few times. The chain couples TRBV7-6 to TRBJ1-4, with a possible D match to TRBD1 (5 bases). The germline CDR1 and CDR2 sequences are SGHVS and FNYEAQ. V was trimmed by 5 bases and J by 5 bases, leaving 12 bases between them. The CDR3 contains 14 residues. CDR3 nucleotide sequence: TGTGCCAGCAGCCCCGCGGCAGGGAATGAAAAACTGTTTTTT. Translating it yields CASSPAAGNEKLFF.

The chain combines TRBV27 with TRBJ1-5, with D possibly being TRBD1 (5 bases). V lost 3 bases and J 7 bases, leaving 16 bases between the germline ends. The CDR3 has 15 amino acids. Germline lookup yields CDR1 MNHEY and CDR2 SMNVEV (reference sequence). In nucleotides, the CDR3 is TGTGCCAGCAGTTTGGGTGGGGGGTTCGCCCAGCCCCAGCATTTT. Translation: CASSLGGGFAQPQHF.

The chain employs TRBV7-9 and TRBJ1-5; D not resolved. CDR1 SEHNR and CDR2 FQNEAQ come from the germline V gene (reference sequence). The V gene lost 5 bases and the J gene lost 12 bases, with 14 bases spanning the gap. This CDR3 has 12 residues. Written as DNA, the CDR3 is TGTGCCAGCAGCATAGATACCGGACTCCAGCATTTT. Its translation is CASSIDTGLQHF.

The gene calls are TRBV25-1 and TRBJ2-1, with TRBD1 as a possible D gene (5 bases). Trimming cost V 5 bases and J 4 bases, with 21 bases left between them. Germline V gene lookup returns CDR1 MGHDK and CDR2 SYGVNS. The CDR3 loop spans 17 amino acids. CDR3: CASSSPLQDTKYNEQFF. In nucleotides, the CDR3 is TGTGCCAGCAGTTCCCCCCTACAGGACACTAAATACAATGAGCAGTTCTTC.

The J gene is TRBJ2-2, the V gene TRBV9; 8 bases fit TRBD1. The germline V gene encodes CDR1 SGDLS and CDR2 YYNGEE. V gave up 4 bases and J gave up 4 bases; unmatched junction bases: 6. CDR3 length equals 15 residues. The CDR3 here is CASSPTGQVTGELFF. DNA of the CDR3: TGTGCCAGCAGCCCAACGGGACAGGTCACCGGGGAGCTGTTTTTT.